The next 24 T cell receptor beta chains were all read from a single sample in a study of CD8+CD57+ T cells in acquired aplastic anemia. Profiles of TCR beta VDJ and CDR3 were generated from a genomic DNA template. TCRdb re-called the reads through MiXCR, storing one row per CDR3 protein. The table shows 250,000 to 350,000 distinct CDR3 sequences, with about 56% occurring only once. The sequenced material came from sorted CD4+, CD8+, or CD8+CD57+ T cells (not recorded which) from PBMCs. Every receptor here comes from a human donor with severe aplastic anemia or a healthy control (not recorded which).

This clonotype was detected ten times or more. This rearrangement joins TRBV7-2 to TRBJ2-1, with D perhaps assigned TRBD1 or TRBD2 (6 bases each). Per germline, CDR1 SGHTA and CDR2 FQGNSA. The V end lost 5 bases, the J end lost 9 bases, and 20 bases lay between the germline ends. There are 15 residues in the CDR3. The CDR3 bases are TGTGCCAGCAGCCAACGAGGGGGGAGGTACGGTGAGCAGTTCTTC. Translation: CASSQRGGRYGEQFF.

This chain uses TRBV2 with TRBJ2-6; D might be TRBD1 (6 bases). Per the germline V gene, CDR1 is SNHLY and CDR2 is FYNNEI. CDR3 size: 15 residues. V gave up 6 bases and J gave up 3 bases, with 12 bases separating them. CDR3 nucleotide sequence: TGTGCCAGCAGAGACAGGACCTTTGGGGCCAACGTCCTGACTTTC. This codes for CASRDRTFGANVLTF.

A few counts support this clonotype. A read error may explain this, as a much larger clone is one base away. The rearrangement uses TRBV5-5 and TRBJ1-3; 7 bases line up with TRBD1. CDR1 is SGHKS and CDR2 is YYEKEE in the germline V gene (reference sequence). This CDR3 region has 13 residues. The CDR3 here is CASGLLQGNTIYF. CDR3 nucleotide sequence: TGTGCCAGCGGCTTACTACAGGGGAACACCATATATTTT.

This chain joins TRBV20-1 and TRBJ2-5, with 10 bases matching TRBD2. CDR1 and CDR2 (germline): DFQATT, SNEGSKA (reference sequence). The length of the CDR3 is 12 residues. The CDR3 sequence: CGAGGVKETQYF. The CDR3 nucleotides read TGCGGAGCGGGGGGGGTAAAAGAGACCCAGTACTTC.

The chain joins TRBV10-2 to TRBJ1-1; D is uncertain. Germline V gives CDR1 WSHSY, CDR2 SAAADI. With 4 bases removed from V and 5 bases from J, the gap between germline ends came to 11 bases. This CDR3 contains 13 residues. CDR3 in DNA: TGCGCCAGCAGTGTGGCCACCGAAACTGAAGCTTTCTTT. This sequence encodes CASSVATETEAFF.

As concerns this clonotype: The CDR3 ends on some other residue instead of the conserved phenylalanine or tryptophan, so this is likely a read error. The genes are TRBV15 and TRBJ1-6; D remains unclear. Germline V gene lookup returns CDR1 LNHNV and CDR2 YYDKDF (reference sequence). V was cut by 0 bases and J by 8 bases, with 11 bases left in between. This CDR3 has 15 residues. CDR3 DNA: TGTGCCACCAGCAGAGACAGTAAGGGAGATTCACCCCTCCACTCT. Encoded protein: CATSRDSKGDSPLHS.

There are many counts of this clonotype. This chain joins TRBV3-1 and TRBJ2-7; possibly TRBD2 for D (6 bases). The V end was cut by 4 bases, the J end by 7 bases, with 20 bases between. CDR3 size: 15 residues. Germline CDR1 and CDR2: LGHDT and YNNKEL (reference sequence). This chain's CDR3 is CASSPTLGGTGEQYF. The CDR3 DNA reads TGTGCCAGCAGCCCTACGCTTGGGGGGACCGGGGAGCAGTACTTC.

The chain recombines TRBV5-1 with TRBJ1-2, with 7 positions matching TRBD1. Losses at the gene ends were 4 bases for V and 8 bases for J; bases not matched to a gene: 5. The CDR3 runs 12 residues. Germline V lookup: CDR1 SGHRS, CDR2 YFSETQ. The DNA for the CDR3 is TGCGCCAGCAGCAGAGACAGGGACGGCTACACCTTC. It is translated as CASSRDRDGYTF.

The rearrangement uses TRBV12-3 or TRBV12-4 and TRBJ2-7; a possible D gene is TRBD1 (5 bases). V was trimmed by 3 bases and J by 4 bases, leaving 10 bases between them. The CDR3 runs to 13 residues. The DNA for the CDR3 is TGTGCCAGCAGTTTTGACAGACCTTACGAGCAGTACTTC. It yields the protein CASSFDRPYEQYF.

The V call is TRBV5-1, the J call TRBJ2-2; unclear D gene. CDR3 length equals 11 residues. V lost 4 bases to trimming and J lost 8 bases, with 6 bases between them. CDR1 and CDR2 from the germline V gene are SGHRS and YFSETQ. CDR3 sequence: CASSQTGELFF. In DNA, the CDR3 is TGCGCCAGCAGCCAGACAGGGGAGCTGTTTTTT.

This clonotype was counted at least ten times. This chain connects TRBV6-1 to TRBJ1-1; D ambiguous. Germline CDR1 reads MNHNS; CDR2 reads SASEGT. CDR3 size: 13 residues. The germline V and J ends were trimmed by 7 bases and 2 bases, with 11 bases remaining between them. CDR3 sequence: CASIGTGNTEAFF. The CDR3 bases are TGTGCCAGCATAGGAACCGGTAACACTGAAGCTTTCTTT.

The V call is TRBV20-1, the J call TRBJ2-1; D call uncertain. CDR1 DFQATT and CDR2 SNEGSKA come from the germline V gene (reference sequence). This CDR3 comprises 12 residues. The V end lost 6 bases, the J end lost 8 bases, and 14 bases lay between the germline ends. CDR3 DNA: TGCAGTGCCCACCAGAGGCTGGATGAGCAGTTCTTC. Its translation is CSAHQRLDEQFF.

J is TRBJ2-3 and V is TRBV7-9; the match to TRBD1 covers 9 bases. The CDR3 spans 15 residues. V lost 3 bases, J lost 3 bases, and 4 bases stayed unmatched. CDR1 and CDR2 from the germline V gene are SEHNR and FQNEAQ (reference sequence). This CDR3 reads CASSFRDRVTDTQYF. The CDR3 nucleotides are TGTGCCAGCAGCTTCCGGGACAGGGTAACAGATACGCAGTATTTT. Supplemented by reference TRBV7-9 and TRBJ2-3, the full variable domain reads DTGVSQNPRHKITKRGQNVTFRCDPISEHNRLYWYRQTLGQGPEFLTYFQNEAQLEKSRLLSDRFSAERPKGSFSTLEIQRTEQGDSAMYLCASSFRDRVTDTQYFGPGTRLTVL.

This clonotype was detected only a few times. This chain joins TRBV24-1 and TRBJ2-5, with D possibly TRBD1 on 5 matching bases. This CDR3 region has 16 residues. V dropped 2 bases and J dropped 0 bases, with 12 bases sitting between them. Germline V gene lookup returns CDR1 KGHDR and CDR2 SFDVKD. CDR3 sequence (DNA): TGTGCCACCAGTGATTGGGGCAACCGAGACCAAGAGACCCAGTACTTC. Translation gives CATSDWGNRDQETQYF.

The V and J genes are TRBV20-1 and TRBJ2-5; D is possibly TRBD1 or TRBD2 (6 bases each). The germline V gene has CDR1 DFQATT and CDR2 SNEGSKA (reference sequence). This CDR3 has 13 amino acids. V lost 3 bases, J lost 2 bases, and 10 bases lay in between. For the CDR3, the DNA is TGCAGTGCTAGCCCGGGGGCGCAAGAGACCCAGTACTTC. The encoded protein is CSASPGAQETQYF.

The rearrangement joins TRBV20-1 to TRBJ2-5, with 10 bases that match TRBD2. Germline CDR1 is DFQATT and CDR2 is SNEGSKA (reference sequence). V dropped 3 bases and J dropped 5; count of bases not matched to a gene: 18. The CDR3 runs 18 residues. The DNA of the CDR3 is TGCAGTGCTAGGGCCCCACTGGGGGGAGCGGGGGGGCTGGAGACCCAGTACTTC. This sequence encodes CSARAPLGGAGGLETQYF.

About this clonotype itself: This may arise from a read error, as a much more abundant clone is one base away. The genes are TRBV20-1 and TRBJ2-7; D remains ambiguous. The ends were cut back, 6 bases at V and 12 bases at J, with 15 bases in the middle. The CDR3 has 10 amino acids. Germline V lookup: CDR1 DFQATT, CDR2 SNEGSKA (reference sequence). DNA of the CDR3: TGCAGTGCCGGAGTACACGGGCGGTACTTC. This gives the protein CSAGVHGRYF.

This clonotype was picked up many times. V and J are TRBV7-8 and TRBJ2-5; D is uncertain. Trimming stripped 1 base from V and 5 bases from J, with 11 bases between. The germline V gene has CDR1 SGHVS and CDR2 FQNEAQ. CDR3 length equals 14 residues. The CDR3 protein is CASSLVAARETQYF. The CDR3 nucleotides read TGTGCCAGCAGCTTAGTTGCGGCCAGGGAGACCCAGTACTTC.

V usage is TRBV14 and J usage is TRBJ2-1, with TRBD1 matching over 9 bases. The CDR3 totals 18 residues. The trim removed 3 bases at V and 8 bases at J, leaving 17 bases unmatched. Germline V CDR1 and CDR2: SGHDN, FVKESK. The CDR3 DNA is TGTGCCAGCAGCCACTTGTGGGCTGACCGGGACAGGGCCCATGAGCAGTTCTTC. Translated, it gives CASSHLWADRDRAHEQFF.

The DNA of the CDR3 is TGTGCCAGCAGTTCCGGGACAGGGCGTTATAGCAATCAGCCCCAGCATTTT. It is translated as CASSSGTGRYSNQPQHF. This chain connects TRBV6-6 to TRBJ1-5, with 9 bases matching TRBD1. The germline CDR1 and CDR2 sequences are MNHNY and SVGAGI (reference sequence). The CDR3 covers 17 residues. V was clipped by 4 bases and J by 0 bases; unmatched bases: 7.

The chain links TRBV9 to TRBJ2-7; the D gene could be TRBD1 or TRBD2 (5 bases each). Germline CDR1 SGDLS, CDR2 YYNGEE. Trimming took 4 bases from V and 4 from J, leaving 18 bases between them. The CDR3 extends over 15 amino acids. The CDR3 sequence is CASSPGGPRRYEQYF. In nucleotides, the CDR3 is TGTGCCAGCAGCCCTGGGGGACCCCGCAGGTACGAGCAGTACTTC.

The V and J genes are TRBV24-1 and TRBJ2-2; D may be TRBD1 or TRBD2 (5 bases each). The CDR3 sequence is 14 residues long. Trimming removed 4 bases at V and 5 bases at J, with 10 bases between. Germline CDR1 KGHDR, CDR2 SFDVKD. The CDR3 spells CATSERDLTGELFF. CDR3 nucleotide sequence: TGTGCCACCAGTGAGAGGGACCTTACCGGGGAGCTGTTTTTT.

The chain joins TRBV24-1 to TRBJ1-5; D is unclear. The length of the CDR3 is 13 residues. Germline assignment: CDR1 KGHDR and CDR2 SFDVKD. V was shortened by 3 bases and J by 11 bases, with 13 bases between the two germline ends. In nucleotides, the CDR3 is TGTGCCACCAGTGATGCCCCCTCCGAGACCCAGCATTTT. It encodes CATSDAPSETQHF.

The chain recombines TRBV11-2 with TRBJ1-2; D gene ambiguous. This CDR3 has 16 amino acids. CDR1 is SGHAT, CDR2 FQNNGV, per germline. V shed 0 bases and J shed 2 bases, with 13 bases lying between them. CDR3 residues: CASSLERVIGNYGYTF. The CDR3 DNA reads TGTGCCAGCAGCTTAGAGAGAGTAATTGGGAACTATGGCTACACCTTC.